This TCR beta chain comes out of a study of beta chain features in type 1 diabetes. Germline V gene data show CDR1 as SGHTS and CDR2 as YDEGEE. The junction had 6 bases not matched to a gene; V was cut back by 6 bases and J by 0 bases. The CDR3 sequence is 14 residues long. Remarks on this clone: The antigen is not known.

Only one heparinised blood draw was taken per donor, and its volume averaged approximately 0.11 L. All of the isolated RNA was reverse transcribed, so expressed TCRB transcripts were sequenced. Naive, central memory and regulatory T cell samples averaged about 4 million immunoSEQ reads each. This table comes from immunoSEQ multiplex PCR, and its TCRdb copy is limited to in-frame clones, with some not included. This table has 360,000 or so clones, about 19% appearing once. Notes on the study in general: Shorter templates might be favored by PCR, and equally so in patients and in controls.

The TCR sequence derives from a woman aged 18-29 years in good health. The chain recombines TRBV5-8 with TRBJ2-7, with 7 bases lining up with TRBD1. The sample taken for sequencing was naive CD4+ T cells from blood. CDR3 residues: CASKRDSSSYEQYF. The CDR3 bases are TGTGCCAGCAAGAGGGACAGTAGCTCCTACGAGCAGTACTTC. The full variable domain, its missing parts supplied by reference TRBV5-8 and TRBJ2-7, is EAGVTQSPTHLIKTRGQQATLRCSPISGHTSVYWYQQALGLGLQFLLWYDEGEERNRGNFPPRFSGRQFPNYSSELNVNALELEDSALYLCASKRDSSSYEQYFGPGTRLTVT.